The present entry profiles one T cell receptor (beta chain) with its context. The method was immunoSEQ multiplex PCR; TCRdb's version includes in-frame clones alone and lacks a portion of them. The sample includes more than 15,000 clones, about four fifths of them seen just once. This CDR3 region has 15 residues. The V end lost 1 base, the J end lost 3 bases, and 12 bases lay between the germline ends. Germline V gives CDR1 MGHRA, CDR2 YSYEKL. This entry belongs to a study of T cell changes during pregnancy in multiple sclerosis. The clonotype comes from a female donor in good health, enrolled as a control in a pregnancy study. The gene calls are TRBV4-1 and TRBJ1-2, with D perhaps TRBD1 (5 bases). This sample comprised CD8+ T cells from peripheral blood mononuclear cells, obtained in the third trimester of pregnancy. CDR3 protein: CASSQARGGDYGYTF. CDR3 DNA sequence: TGCGCCAGCAGCCAAGCCCGGGGGGGTGACTATGGCTACACCTTC.